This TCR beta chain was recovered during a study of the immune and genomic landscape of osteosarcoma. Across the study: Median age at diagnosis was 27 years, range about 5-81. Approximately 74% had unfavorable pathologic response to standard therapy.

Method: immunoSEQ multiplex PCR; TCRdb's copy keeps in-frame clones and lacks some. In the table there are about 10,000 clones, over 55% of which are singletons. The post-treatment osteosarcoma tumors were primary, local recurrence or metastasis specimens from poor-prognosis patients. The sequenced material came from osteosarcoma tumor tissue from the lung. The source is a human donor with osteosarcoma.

DNA of the CDR3: TGTGCCAGCAGTAAAAGGGGTCCTTGGGAGACTGAAGCTTTCTTT. Residues: CASSKRGPWETEAFF. This chain uses TRBV27 with TRBJ1-1; perhaps TRBD1 as D (5 bases). Trimming removed 5 bases at V and 5 bases at J, with 18 bases between. This CDR3 is 15 amino acids long. CDR1 is MNHEY, CDR2 SMNVEV, per germline (reference sequence).